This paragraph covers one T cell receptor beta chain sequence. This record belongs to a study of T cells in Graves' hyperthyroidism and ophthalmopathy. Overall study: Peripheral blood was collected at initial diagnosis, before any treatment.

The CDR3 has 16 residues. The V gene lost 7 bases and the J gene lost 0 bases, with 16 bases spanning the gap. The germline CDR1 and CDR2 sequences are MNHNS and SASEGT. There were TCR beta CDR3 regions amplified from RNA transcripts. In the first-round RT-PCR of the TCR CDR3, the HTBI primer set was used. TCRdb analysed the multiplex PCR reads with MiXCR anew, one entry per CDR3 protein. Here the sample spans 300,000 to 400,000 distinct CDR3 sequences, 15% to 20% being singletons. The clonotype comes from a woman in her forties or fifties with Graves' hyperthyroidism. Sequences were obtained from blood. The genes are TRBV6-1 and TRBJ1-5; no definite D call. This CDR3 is CASKREELYSNQPQHF. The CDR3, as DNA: TGTGCCAGCAAGCGAGAAGAGCTCTATAGCAATCAGCCCCAGCATTTT.